These 24 T cell receptor beta chains were sequenced from one sample in a study of cytomegalovirus exposure and HLA in healthy donors. PCR used 60 Vbeta primers and 13 Jbeta primers. This table comes from immunoSEQ multiplex PCR, and its TCRdb copy is limited to in-frame clones, with some not included. The sample has under 150,000 clones, 70% to 90% seen once. The sequenced sample was PBMCs. These receptors were taken from a man between 45 and 60 years old in good health and CMV-seronegative.

The rearrangement joins TRBV19 to TRBJ2-1; TRBD1 matches 7 bases. Germline values: CDR1 LNHDA, CDR2 SQIVND (reference sequence). The CDR3 consists of 17 residues. Trimming removed 10 bases from V and 7 bases from J; junction bases left unmatched: 22. The CDR3 DNA follows: TGTGCCACCCTTGGTTACAGACAGGGAAAAACGGGGAATGAGCAGTTCTTC. Translation: CATLGYRQGKTGNEQFF.

The chain carries TRBV9 and TRBJ1-5; maybe TRBD1 (5 bases). The CDR3 contains 14 residues. Germline assignment: CDR1 SGDLS and CDR2 YYNGEE. Trimming shortened V by 4 bases and J by 4 bases, and 12 bases separated the two germline ends. The CDR3 nucleotides are TGTGCCAGCAGCCCCCTGGGGGGGAATCAGCCCCAGCATTTT. This sequence encodes CASSPLGGNQPQHF.

The rearrangement uses TRBV4-2 and TRBJ2-3; TRBD2 matches at 12 bases. V was clipped by 8 bases and J by 3 bases; unmatched bases: 6. From germline, CDR1 is LGHNA and CDR2 YNFKEQ. The CDR3 consists of 15 residues. The CDR3 region is CASRYLAGGTDTQYF. In DNA form, the CDR3 reads TGTGCCAGCCGCTACCTAGCGGGGGGGACAGATACGCAGTATTTT.

The V call is TRBV13, the J call TRBJ1-2; 8 positions agree with TRBD1. Germline V gene sequence: CDR1 PRHDT, CDR2 FYEKMQ (reference sequence). V gave up 0 bases and J gave up 6 bases; unmatched junction bases: 0. This CDR3 comprises 13 residues. The CDR3 sequence: CASSLGQGDGYTF. CDR3 nucleotide sequence: TGTGCCAGCAGCTTAGGACAGGGGGATGGCTACACCTTC.

CDR3 bases: TGTGCCAGCAGTTTAGGGCAGGGGAGTACCTTCTTT. Residues: CASSLGQGSTFF. This chain links TRBV28 with TRBJ1-1, with D maybe TRBD1 (6 bases). This CDR3 region has 12 residues. V was cut by 2 bases and J by 14 bases, with 15 bases left in between. In germline, CDR1 is MDHEN, CDR2 SYDVKM.

The chain uses TRBV7-2 and TRBJ2-2, with 12 bases identical to TRBD2. This CDR3 contains 16 residues. V trimming: 6 bases; J trimming: 6 bases; junction bases outside the gene matches: 8. CDR1 is SGHTA, CDR2 FQGNSA, per germline. The CDR3 reads CASSISSGGAAGELFF. The CDR3 DNA reads TGTGCCAGCAGTATCTCTAGCGGGGGGGCCGCCGGGGAGCTGTTTTTT.

V and J are TRBV27 and TRBJ1-5; 9 bases are shared with TRBD1. CDR3 length: 13 amino acids. The ends lost 8 bases at V and 6 bases at J; junction bases unmatched: 5. The V gene's germline CDR1 is MNHEY and CDR2 SMNVEV (reference sequence). The CDR3 DNA reads as TGTGCCAGCCGGGACAGGGTGGGTCAGCCCCAGCATTTT. Translated: CASRDRVGQPQHF.

The chain has TRBV29-1 and TRBJ2-7, with 8 bases fitting TRBD1. V lost 4 bases to trimming and J lost 4 bases; unmatched junction nucleotides: 3. The CDR3 contains 12 residues. The germline V gene encodes CDR1 SQVTM and CDR2 ANQGSEA. DNA for the CDR3: TGCAGCGTTGCCAGACAGGGGTACGAGCAGTACTTC. Its translation: CSVARQGYEQYF.

The chain joins TRBV30 to TRBJ1-6; D is ambiguous. CDR3 length: 13 residues. Trimming took 8 bases from V and 6 from J, leaving 14 bases between them. The germline gives CDR1 GTSNPN, CDR2 SVGIG (reference sequence). The CDR3 DNA is TGTGCCGGGGAGAAAGGTGGTAATTCACCCCTCCACTTT. It codes for CAGEKGGNSPLHF.

The chain recombines TRBV15 with TRBJ2-5, with D unclear. The CDR3 has 11 amino acids. Germline-derived CDR1 and CDR2 are LNHNV and YYDKDF (reference sequence). V lost 3 bases and J 7 bases, leaving 6 bases between the germline ends. The CDR3 region has the DNA TGTGCCACCAGCAGGCCGGGGACCCAGTACTTC. Its translation: CATSRPGTQYF.

The rearrangement uses TRBV19 and TRBJ2-7, with TRBD1 as a possible D gene (6 bases). This CDR3 has 14 residues. Trimming shortened V by 5 bases and J by 1 base, and 12 bases separated the two germline ends. Looked up from germline, CDR1 is LNHDA and CDR2 is SQIVND (reference sequence). The CDR3 coding sequence is TGTGCCAGTAGTGGGACACCCATGTCCTACGAGCAGTACTTC. This sequence encodes CASSGTPMSYEQYF.

The chain employs TRBV7-9 and TRBJ1-1, with a tentative D call TRBD1 (6 bases). The CDR3 totals 18 residues. The ends were cut back, 1 base at V and 0 bases at J, with 18 bases in the middle. The V gene's germline CDR1 is SEHNR and CDR2 FQNEAQ (reference sequence). CDR3 in DNA: TGTGCCAGCAGCTTAGACAGGGTGGGGTGGAAGTTGAACACTGAAGCTTTCTTT. Encoded protein: CASSLDRVGWKLNTEAFF.

The V and J genes are TRBV7-6 and TRBJ2-1, with 7 bases lining up with TRBD1. Germline trimming cut 3 bases from V and 3 bases from J; bases unmatched to any gene: 5. Looked up from germline, CDR1 is SGHVS and CDR2 is FNYEAQ. The CDR3 is 15 residues long. The chain's CDR3 is CASSFDRVYYNEQFF. The CDR3 region has the DNA TGTGCCAGCAGCTTCGACAGGGTTTACTACAATGAGCAGTTCTTC.

The chain links TRBV19 to TRBJ2-7, with TRBD1 as a possible D gene (5 bases). The CDR3 totals 13 residues. The germline CDR1 and CDR2 sequences are LNHDA and SQIVND (reference sequence). V was trimmed by 9 bases and J by 2 bases, leaving 14 bases between them. The CDR3 DNA sequence: TGTGCCAGCTCCAACAGGTTCCCCTACGAGCAGTACTTC. Amino acid sequence: CASSNRFPYEQYF.

This clone was observed a few times. V gene TRBV5-5 combines with J gene TRBJ2-7; a weak D match, TRBD1 (6 bases). The V gene lost 3 bases and the J gene lost 3 bases, with 13 bases spanning the gap. Looked up from germline, CDR1 is SGHKS and CDR2 is YYEKEE (reference sequence). The CDR3 sequence is 14 residues long. CDR3 in amino acids: CASSSRTAYYEQYF. The CDR3 DNA follows: TGTGCCAGCAGCTCCAGGACAGCTTACTACGAGCAGTACTTC.

The chain carries TRBV5-1 and TRBJ1-1, with a tentative D call TRBD1 (5 bases). Trimming cost V 4 bases and J 4 bases, with 14 bases left between them. CDR3 length equals 14 residues. From germline, CDR1 is SGHRS and CDR2 YFSETQ. Here the CDR3 reads CASSPGGVGTEAFF. The CDR3 coding sequence is TGCGCCAGCAGCCCCGGAGGGGTCGGCACTGAAGCTTTCTTT.

This chain's CDR3 is CASSLAASGGYEQYF. The CDR3 DNA is TGTGCCAGCAGCTTAGCAGCTAGCGGAGGCTACGAGCAGTACTTC. The V call is TRBV7-2, the J call TRBJ2-7, with 7 bases lining up with TRBD2. Per the germline V gene, CDR1 is SGHTA and CDR2 is FQGNSA. The CDR3 runs 15 residues. With 0 bases clipped from V and 3 bases from J, the junction kept 5 bases outside the gene matches.

The rearrangement links TRBV6-1 to TRBJ2-1; 13 bases fit TRBD2. CDR1 is MNHNS and CDR2 is SASEGT in the germline V gene. J gave up 6 bases and V 3 bases, and 2 bases lay outside the gene matches. This CDR3 spans 15 amino acids. The CDR3 reads CASSEGLAGINEQFF. The CDR3 DNA is TGTGCCAGCAGTGAGGGACTAGCGGGGATCAATGAGCAGTTCTTC.

Only one count was recorded for this clone. The chain recombines TRBV30 with TRBJ1-6, with D possibly matching TRBD1 (6 bases). Germline values: CDR1 GTSNPN, CDR2 SVGIG (reference sequence). Trimming cost V 0 bases and J 7 bases, with 13 bases left between them. The length of the CDR3 is 15 residues. The CDR3 nucleotides read TGTGCCTGGAGTGTACACCGGCAGGGGAATTCACCCCTCCACTTT. This sequence encodes CAWSVHRQGNSPLHF. Drawing the rest from reference TRBV30 and TRBJ1-6, the complete variable domain is SQTIHQWPATLVQPVGSPLSLECTVEGTSNPNLYWYRQAAGRGLQLLFYSVGIGQISSEVPQNLSASRPQDRQFILSSKKLLLSDSGFYLCAWSVHRQGNSPLHFGNGTRLTVT.

This clone was found a few times. The chain couples TRBV28 to TRBJ1-1; no clear D. This CDR3 comprises 13 residues. Germline CDR1 and CDR2: MDHEN and SYDVKM. Trimming removed 6 bases at V and 0 bases at J, with 8 bases between. The CDR3 sequence: CASRSTMNTEAFF. The CDR3 nucleotides are TGTGCCAGCAGGTCGACAATGAACACTGAAGCTTTCTTT.

The chain uses TRBV5-4 and TRBJ1-5; TRBD1 might be the D (6 bases). The CDR3 is 14 residues long. Per the germline V gene, CDR1 is SGHNT and CDR2 is YYREEE (reference sequence). Trimming took off 3 bases at V and 6 bases at J, with 13 bases between the two ends. The CDR3 protein is CASSSQGFRQPQHF. Written as DNA, the CDR3 is TGTGCCAGCAGCTCACAGGGTTTCCGTCAGCCCCAGCATTTT.

This chain links TRBV9 with TRBJ2-1; tentatively, D is TRBD1 (6 bases). V was pared by 4 bases and J by 4 bases, with 12 bases between. The germline CDR1 and CDR2 sequences are SGDLS and YYNGEE. CDR3 length equals 14 residues. The CDR3 region has the DNA TGTGCCAGCAGCCCGAGGACAGTATACAATGAGCAGTTCTTC. This sequence encodes CASSPRTVYNEQFF.

V is TRBV7-9 and J is TRBJ2-5; 7 nucleotides agree with TRBD1. After removal of 6 bases from V and 1 base from J, the junction contained 11 bases not matched to a gene. Germline V CDR1 and CDR2: SEHNR, FQNEAQ (reference sequence). This CDR3 contains 16 residues. CDR3 amino acids: CASSYWTGGVQETQYF. CDR3 in DNA: TGTGCCAGCAGTTATTGGACAGGAGGAGTCCAAGAGACCCAGTACTTC.

For this clone: This same CDR3 is encoded by further DNA sequences in the sample. The chain joins TRBV5-4 to TRBJ2-5; 8 nucleotides match TRBD1. From germline, CDR1 is SGHNT and CDR2 YYREEE (reference sequence). The CDR3 runs 13 residues. V lost 4 bases, J lost 6 bases, and 5 bases stayed unmatched. CDR3 nucleotide sequence: TGTGCCAGCAGCGTGGACAGGGTTAAGACCCAGTACTTC. Protein product: CASSVDRVKTQYF.